This T cell receptor beta chain was sequenced during a study of cytomegalovirus exposure and HLA in healthy donors. This CDR3 comprises 13 residues. V was pared by 3 bases and J by 6 bases, with 11 bases between. Germline lookup yields CDR1 ENHRY and CDR2 SYGVKD. Primers included in the PCR were 60 Vbeta and 13 Jbeta primers. Some clones are missing from TCRdb's copy, which holds only in-frame ones; the method was immunoSEQ multiplex PCR. This table holds tens of thousands of clones, around 8% found once. The receptor comes from a man aged 50 to 59 in good health and CMV-seronegative. Sequenced material: PBMCs. The V and J genes are TRBV10-3 and TRBJ1-2; no clear D gene. The CDR3 DNA reads as TGTGCCATCAGTGATAGGGCGGGCGATGGCTACACCTTC. Translation gives CAISDRAGDGYTF.